One sample yielded the 17 T cell receptor beta chains listed below, sequenced in a study of blood T cell repertoires in COVID-19. TCRdb's copy holds only in-frame clones and misses some; the assay was immunoSEQ multiplex PCR. The sample carries roughly 340,000 clones, about 87% recorded once. The sequencing sample was made of peripheral blood. These receptors all stem from a woman in her forties or fifties with COVID-19, enrolled during active disease.

The CDR3 loop is CASSPPGQGYYEQYF. The CDR3 DNA follows: TGTGCCAGCAGCCCACCGGGACAGGGTTACTACGAGCAGTACTTC. V gene TRBV6-5 combines with J gene TRBJ2-7; 9 bases align to TRBD1. V lost 6 bases, J lost 3 bases, and 9 bases stayed unmatched. CDR1 is MNHEY and CDR2 is SVGAGI in the germline V gene. The CDR3 is 15 amino acids.

V and J are TRBV18 and TRBJ1-3; 8 nucleotides line up with TRBD1. Looked up from germline, CDR1 is KGHSH and CDR2 is LQKENI. The CDR3 loop spans 15 amino acids. The J segment lost 4 bases and the V segment lost 6 bases, leaving 8 bases of the junction unmatched. DNA for the CDR3: TGTGCCAGCTCTCCTCCAGGGGGCAGCGGAAACACCATATATTTT. Amino acid sequence: CASSPPGGSGNTIYF.

This chain uses TRBV19 with TRBJ1-3, with D tentatively TRBD1 (6 bases). Germline CDR1 and CDR2: LNHDA and SQIVND (reference sequence). Trimming took 3 bases from V and 5 from J, leaving 14 bases between them. The CDR3 sequence is 15 residues long. The CDR3 sequence is CASSITQGFRNTIYF. The DNA for the CDR3 is TGTGCCAGTAGTATTACCCAGGGGTTTCGAAACACCATATATTTT.

This sequence joins TRBV5-1 and TRBJ2-1; 15 nucleotides line up with TRBD2. The germline V gene has CDR1 SGHRS and CDR2 YFSETQ. The ends lost 0 bases at V and 3 bases at J; junction bases unmatched: 7. The CDR3 totals 19 residues. In DNA form, the CDR3 reads TGCGCCAGCAGCTTGGAGGGACTAGCGGGAGGATTAGACTACAATGAGCAGTTCTTC. Amino acids: CASSLEGLAGGLDYNEQFF. Drawing the rest from reference TRBV5-1 and TRBJ2-1, the complete variable domain is KAGVTQTPRYLIKTRGQQVTLSCSPISGHRSVSWYQQTPGQGLQFLFEYFSETQRNKGNFPGRFSGRQFSNSRSEMNVSTLELGDSALYLCASSLEGLAGGLDYNEQFFGPGTRLTVL.

This chain uses TRBV27 with TRBJ2-7, with 14 bases aligning to TRBD2. This CDR3 is 17 amino acids long. The V gene end was trimmed by 4 bases and the J gene end by 4 bases; junction bases not matched to a gene: 9. Germline V lookup: CDR1 MNHEY, CDR2 SMNVEV (reference sequence). The CDR3 bases are TGTGCCAGCAGTTCCCGACTAGCGGGAGGGCGATTGTACGAGCAGTACTTC. Protein product: CASSSRLAGGRLYEQYF.

The chain uses TRBV5-1 and TRBJ1-3, with D unresolved. The CDR3 sequence is 13 residues long. Trimming cost V 4 bases and J 1 base, with 6 bases left between them. Looked up from germline, CDR1 is SGHRS and CDR2 is YFSETQ. In DNA form, the CDR3 reads TGCGCCAGCAGCCCGGGGTCTGGAAACACCATATATTTT. This sequence encodes CASSPGSGNTIYF.

This chain connects TRBV2 to TRBJ2-2; a weak D match, TRBD2 (5 bases). Germline V gene lookup returns CDR1 SNHLY and CDR2 FYNNEI. V gave up 7 bases and J gave up 0 bases, with 9 bases separating them. The CDR3 sequence is 14 residues long. The CDR3 bases are TGTGCCAGCAAGGCGGACTCGAACACCGGGGAGCTGTTTTTT. This translates into CASKADSNTGELFF.

This sequence joins TRBV3-1 (or the pseudogene TRBV3-2) and TRBJ2-1, with 10 bases identical to TRBD2. CDR1 and CDR2 (germline): LGHDT, YNNKEL (reference sequence). The V and J ends lost 0 bases and 9 bases, in that order; junction bases with no gene match: 14. This CDR3 comprises 18 residues. The CDR3 nucleotides read TGTGCCAGCAGCCAAGACTTCTGGGCTAGCGGGAGTGATGGTGAGCAGTTCTTC. Protein sequence: CASSQDFWASGSDGEQFF.

CDR3 sequence: CARSLGGLTPGYGYTF. CDR3 bases: TGTGCCAGAAGCTTGGGGGGACTTACCCCCGGTTATGGCTACACCTTC. J is TRBJ1-2 and V is TRBV5-3, with D possibly being TRBD1 (5 bases). TRBV5-3 is designated an ORF whose function remains uncertain. Trimming cost V 0 bases and J 5 bases, with 17 bases left between them. The length of the CDR3 is 16 residues.

The rearrangement uses TRBV13 and TRBJ2-1; 12 bases are a match to TRBD2. Germline lookup yields CDR1 PRHDT and CDR2 FYEKMQ (reference sequence). The CDR3 covers 17 residues. V was clipped by 5 bases and J by 0 bases; unmatched bases: 5. CDR3 sequence: CASSVGLAGTSYNEQFF. CDR3 bases: TGTGCCAGCAGCGTTGGACTAGCGGGAACCTCCTACAATGAGCAGTTCTTC.

This sequence joins TRBV19 and TRBJ2-5; TRBD2 might be the D (5 bases). CDR3 length: 17 amino acids. Between the trimmed V and J ends, which lost 0 bases and 5 bases, there was a span of 19 bases. In germline, CDR1 is LNHDA, CDR2 SQIVND (reference sequence). The CDR3 sequence: CASSIDLYSPGFETQYF. The CDR3 nucleotides are TGTGCCAGTAGTATAGATCTATATAGTCCGGGATTTGAGACCCAGTACTTC.

The chain employs TRBV3-1 (or the pseudogene TRBV3-2) and TRBJ1-2, with TRBD1 matching 7 bases. With 3 bases clipped from V and 6 bases from J, the junction kept 13 bases outside the gene matches. CDR3 length: 16 residues. Germline CDR1 and CDR2: LGHDT and YNNKEL (reference sequence). The CDR3 region is CASSHTRGRGEHGYTF. CDR3 in DNA: TGTGCCAGCAGCCACACAAGGGGCAGGGGGGAGCATGGCTACACCTTC.

The chain is built from TRBV6-5 and TRBJ1-2; D not resolved. Trimming pared 0 bases from V and 2 bases from J, leaving 10 bases between. Germline V lookup: CDR1 MNHEY, CDR2 SVGAGI. CDR3 size: 15 residues. The CDR3 nucleotides read TGTGCCAGCAGTTACTCGATGACGGGGAACTATGGCTACACCTTC. The encoded protein is CASSYSMTGNYGYTF.

The chain combines TRBV19 with TRBJ1-1; D gene uncertain. V lost 3 bases and J lost 1, with 6 bases in between. This CDR3 contains 13 residues. Germline V gene sequence: CDR1 LNHDA, CDR2 SQIVND (reference sequence). For the CDR3, the DNA is TGTGCCAGTAGTATTTTGCGGAACACTGAAGCTTTCTTT. This sequence encodes CASSILRNTEAFF.

The chain employs TRBV2 and TRBJ2-2; D possibly corresponds to TRBD2 (5 bases). The V gene's germline CDR1 is SNHLY and CDR2 FYNNEI. The CDR3 extends over 13 amino acids. Trimming removed 8 bases from V and 4 bases from J, with 11 bases in between. The CDR3 region is CASRWERTGELFF. The CDR3 DNA reads TGTGCCAGCCGGTGGGAGCGCACCGGGGAGCTGTTTTTT.

The chain joins TRBV29-1 to TRBJ1-1; TRBD1 is a possible D gene (6 bases). Trimming took 6 bases from V and 4 from J, leaving 24 bases between them. From germline, CDR1 is SQVTM and CDR2 ANQGSEA. This CDR3 spans 16 amino acids. The DNA for the CDR3 is TGCAGCGTGGAGCCGGTGATGGGGGCGGGGGCCACTGAAGCTTTCTTT. This encodes CSVEPVMGAGATEAFF. Based on the CDR3 plus reference TRBV29-1 and TRBJ1-1, the full variable domain is SAVISQKPSRDICQRGTSLTIQCQVDSQVTMMFWYRQQPGQSLTLIATANQGSEATYESGFVIDKFPISRPNLTFSTLTVSNMSPEDSSIYLCSVEPVMGAGATEAFFGQGTRLTVV.

The rearrangement uses TRBV2 and TRBJ1-2; maybe TRBD1 (6 bases). V was clipped by 4 bases and J by 7 bases, with 13 bases between them. This CDR3 is built from 13 residues. Germline CDR1 and CDR2: SNHLY and FYNNEI. The CDR3 sequence: CASSVGGAGGYTF. The CDR3 nucleotides read TGTGCCAGCAGTGTAGGGGGGGCAGGTGGCTACACCTTC.